The 9 T cell receptor beta chains in this list originate from one sample, sequenced in a study of cytomegalovirus exposure and HLA in healthy donors. The PCR contained 60 Vbeta and 13 Jbeta primers. TCRdb's table, derived via immunoSEQ multiplex PCR, lists solely in-frame clones and lacks some. The data show about 130,000 clones, 80% seen once. Specimen: PBMCs. These receptors were collected from a young man in good health and CMV-seropositive.

This clone showed up just once. This chain uses TRBV27 with TRBJ2-2; the D gene is possibly TRBD2 (5 bases). The length of the CDR3 is 14 residues. Germline CDR1 MNHEY, CDR2 SMNVEV (reference sequence). V was trimmed by 6 bases and J by 4 bases, leaving 12 bases between them. The CDR3 here is CASSDIGSTGELFF. The CDR3 DNA reads TGTGCCAGCAGCGATATAGGGAGCACCGGGGAGCTGTTTTTT.

V usage is TRBV6-4 and J usage is TRBJ2-3; 9 nucleotides match TRBD2. The V gene end was trimmed by 2 bases and the J gene end by 0 bases; junction bases not matched to a gene: 12. Germline V gene data show CDR1 as MRHNA and CDR2 as SNTAGT. The CDR3 contains 19 residues. The CDR3 here is CASSDPPAGGLTSTDTQYF. CDR3 in DNA: TGTGCCAGCAGTGACCCCCCAGCGGGGGGCCTGACTAGCACAGATACGCAGTATTTT.

In this sample, this clone turned up a few times. The chain couples TRBV6-1 to TRBJ2-7; 10 bases fit TRBD1. Germline values: CDR1 MNHNS, CDR2 SASEGT. The J segment lost 1 base and the V segment lost 6 bases, leaving 6 bases of the junction unmatched. The CDR3 has 15 amino acids. In nucleotides, the CDR3 is TGTGCCAGCAGGGGGGGACAGGGGCCTTCCTACGAGCAGTACTTC. As protein: CASRGGQGPSYEQYF.

This chain connects TRBV6-5 to TRBJ1-2, with 9 positions matching TRBD1. CDR1 is MNHEY and CDR2 is SVGAGI in the germline V gene. The CDR3 is 14 residues long. Trimming cost V 4 bases and J 7 bases; bases outside gene matches: 7. The CDR3 bases are TGTGCCAGCAGTTGGGACAGGGAGAGAGGTGGCTACACCTTC. The encoded protein is CASSWDRERGGYTF.

The J gene is TRBJ1-4, the V gene TRBV6-1, with D possibly TRBD1 on 6 matching bases. Deletions cut 5 bases from V and 5 bases from J, with 15 bases between. Germline CDR1 reads MNHNS; CDR2 reads SASEGT. This CDR3 comprises 15 residues. The CDR3 DNA reads as TGTGCCAGCAGTCTACGGGACACTCGGAATGAAAAACTGTTTTTT. Amino acids: CASSLRDTRNEKLFF.

The rearrangement joins TRBV29-1 to TRBJ2-7; possible D gene TRBD2, 7 bases. CDR1 SQVTM and CDR2 ANQGSEA come from the germline V gene. The CDR3 extends over 12 amino acids. V lost 5 bases and J 2 bases, leaving 10 bases between the germline ends. The CDR3 region has the DNA TGCAGCGTTCGGGGGGCTACCTACGAGCAGTACTTC. This codes for CSVRGATYEQYF.

V gene TRBV30 combines with J gene TRBJ1-2; TRBD1 aligns across 7 bases. The CDR3 extends over 14 amino acids. V gave up 4 bases and J gave up 3 bases; unmatched junction bases: 8. The V gene's germline CDR1 is GTSNPN and CDR2 SVGIG (reference sequence). Here the CDR3 DNA reads TGTGCCTGGACCCAGACAGGGAGGTACTATGGCTACACCTTC. This codes for CAWTQTGRYYGYTF.

The chain combines TRBV2 with TRBJ2-3, with a tentative D call TRBD2 (5 bases). From germline, CDR1 is SNHLY and CDR2 FYNNEI. The V end was cut by 7 bases, the J end by 6 bases, with 8 bases between. The CDR3 runs to 11 residues. The CDR3 coding sequence is TGTGCCAGCACCCTAGCTGATACGCAGTATTTT. This encodes CASTLADTQYF.

The chain recombines TRBV18 with TRBJ2-4; the D gene is possibly TRBD2 (5 bases). V lost 3 bases to trimming and J lost 2 bases, with 11 bases between them. The CDR3 contains 15 residues. Germline CDR1 KGHSH, CDR2 LQKENI. The CDR3 DNA sequence: TGTGCCAGCTCACCCCCTGGAGGAACCAAAAACATTCAGTACTTC. Its translation is CASSPPGGTKNIQYF. The entire variable domain, with the rest obtained from reference TRBV18 and TRBJ2-4, is as follows: NAGVMQNPRHLVRRRGQEARLRCSPMKGHSHVYWYRQLPEEGLKFMVYLQKENIIDESGMPKERFSAEFPKEGPSILRIQQVVRGDSAAYFCASSPPGGTKNIQYFGAGTRLSVL.